This record looks at one T cell receptor (beta chain) sequence and its context. J gave up 9 bases and V 7 bases, and 6 bases lay outside the gene matches. The CDR3 is 12 residues long. From germline, CDR1 is SNHLY and CDR2 FYNNEI. In the original analysis: Reference gene primer amplification gave estimated nucleated cell counts. Only in-frame clones appear in the TCRdb table, and some are missing; sequencing was by immunoSEQ multiplex PCR. The V and J calls and clone size are taken from that table; D and trimming were inferred from the DNA. Seen here are about 320,000 clones, roughly 82% observed once, and the top ten hold under 2%. The sample comes from a study of blood T cell repertoires in COVID-19. In the study overall: Some COVID-19 samples were acute and others convalescent; all came from the United States, Italy and Spain.

This chain connects TRBV2 to TRBJ1-1; 9 nucleotides match TRBD1. Source material: peripheral blood. The TCR originated in a woman aged 50 to 65 with acute or convalescent COVID-19. This CDR3 reads CASMTGGTKAFF. The CDR3 bases are TGTGCCAGCATGACAGGGGGAACGAAAGCTTTCTTT.